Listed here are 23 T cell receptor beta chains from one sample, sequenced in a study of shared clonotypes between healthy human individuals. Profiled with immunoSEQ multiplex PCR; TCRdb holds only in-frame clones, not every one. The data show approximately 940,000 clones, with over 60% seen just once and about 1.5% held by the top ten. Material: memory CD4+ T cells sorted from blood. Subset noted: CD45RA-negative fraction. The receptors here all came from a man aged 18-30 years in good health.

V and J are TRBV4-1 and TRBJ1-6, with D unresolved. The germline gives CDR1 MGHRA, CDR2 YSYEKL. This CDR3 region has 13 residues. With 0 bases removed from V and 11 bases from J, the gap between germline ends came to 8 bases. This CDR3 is CASSQDEGAPLHF. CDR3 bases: TGCGCCAGCAGCCAAGATGAGGGCGCACCCCTCCACTTT.

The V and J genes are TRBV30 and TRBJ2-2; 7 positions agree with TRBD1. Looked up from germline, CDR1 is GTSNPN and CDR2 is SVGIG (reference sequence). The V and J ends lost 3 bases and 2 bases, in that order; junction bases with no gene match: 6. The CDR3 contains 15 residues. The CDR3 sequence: CAWSRTGSNTGELFF. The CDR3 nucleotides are TGTGCCTGGAGCCGGACAGGCTCCAACACCGGGGAGCTGTTTTTT.

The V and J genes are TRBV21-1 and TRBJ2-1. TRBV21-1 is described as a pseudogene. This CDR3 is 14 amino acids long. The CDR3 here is CASSKGKKGGEQFF. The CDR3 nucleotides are TGTGCCAGCAGCAAAGGGAAGAAGGGGGGTGAGCAGTTCTTC.

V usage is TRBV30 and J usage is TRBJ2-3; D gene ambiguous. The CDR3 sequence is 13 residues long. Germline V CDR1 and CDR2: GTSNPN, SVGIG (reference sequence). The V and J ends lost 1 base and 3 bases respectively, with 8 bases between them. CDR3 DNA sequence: TGTGCCTGGAGTGGCGTGAAGACAGATACGCAGTATTTT. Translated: CAWSGVKTDTQYF.

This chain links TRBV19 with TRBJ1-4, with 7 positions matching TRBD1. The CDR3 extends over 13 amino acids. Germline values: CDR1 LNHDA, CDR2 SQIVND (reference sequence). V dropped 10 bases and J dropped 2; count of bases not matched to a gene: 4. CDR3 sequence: CATGGVTNEKLFF. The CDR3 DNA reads TGTGCCACAGGGGGTGTGACTAATGAAAAACTGTTTTTT. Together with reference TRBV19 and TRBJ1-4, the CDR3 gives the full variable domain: DGGITQSPKYLFRKEGQNVTLSCEQNLNHDAMYWYRQDPGQGLRLIYYSQIVNDFQKGDIAEGYSVSREKKESFPLTVTSAQKNPTAFYLCATGGVTNEKLFFGSGTQLSVL.

The CDR3 nucleotides are TGTGCCAGCAGCTTAGTAGGGGGTGCAACTAATGAAAAACTGTTTTTT. Translating it yields CASSLVGGATNEKLFF. The chain is built from TRBV11-2 and TRBJ1-4; D is perhaps TRBD1 (6 bases). CDR1 is SGHAT, CDR2 FQNNGV, per germline. V was shortened by 1 base and J by 0 bases, with 9 bases between the two germline ends. The CDR3 is 16 amino acids.

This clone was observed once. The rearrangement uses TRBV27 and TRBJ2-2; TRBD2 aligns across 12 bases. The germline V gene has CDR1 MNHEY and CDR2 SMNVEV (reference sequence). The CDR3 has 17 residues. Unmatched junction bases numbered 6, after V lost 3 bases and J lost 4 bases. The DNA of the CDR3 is TGTGCCAGCAGTTTTGAGCTAGCGGGAGGGACCACCGGGGAGCTGTTTTTT. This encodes CASSFELAGGTTGELFF.

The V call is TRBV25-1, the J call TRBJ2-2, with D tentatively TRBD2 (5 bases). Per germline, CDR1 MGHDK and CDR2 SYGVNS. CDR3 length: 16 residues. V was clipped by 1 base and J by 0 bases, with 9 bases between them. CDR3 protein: CASSEFRTANTGELFF. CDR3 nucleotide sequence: TGTGCCAGCAGTGAATTTAGGACTGCGAACACCGGGGAGCTGTTTTTT.

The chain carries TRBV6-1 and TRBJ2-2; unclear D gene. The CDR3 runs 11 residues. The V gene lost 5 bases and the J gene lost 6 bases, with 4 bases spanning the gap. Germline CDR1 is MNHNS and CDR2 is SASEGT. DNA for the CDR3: TGTGCCAGCAGTACCCCCGGGGAGCTGTTTTTT. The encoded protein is CASSTPGELFF.

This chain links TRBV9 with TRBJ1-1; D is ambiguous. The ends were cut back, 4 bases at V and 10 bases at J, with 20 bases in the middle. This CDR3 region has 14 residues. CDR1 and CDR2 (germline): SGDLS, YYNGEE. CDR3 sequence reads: CASSLRESNWGAFF. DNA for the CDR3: TGTGCCAGCAGCCTACGGGAGAGCAATTGGGGAGCTTTCTTT.

The CDR3 protein is CASSYGGRGQPQHF. The DNA of the CDR3 is TGTGCCAGCAGTTACGGGGGGCGGGGTCAGCCCCAGCATTTT. The V call is TRBV27, the J call TRBJ1-5; D may be TRBD1 (6 bases). This CDR3 contains 14 residues. Germline-derived CDR1 and CDR2 are MNHEY and SMNVEV (reference sequence). V lost 4 bases and J lost 6, with 13 bases in between.

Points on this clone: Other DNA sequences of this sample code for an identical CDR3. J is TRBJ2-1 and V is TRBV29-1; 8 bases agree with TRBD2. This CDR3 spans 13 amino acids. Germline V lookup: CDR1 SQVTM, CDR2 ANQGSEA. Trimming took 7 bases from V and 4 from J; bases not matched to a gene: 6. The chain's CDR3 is CSARGGAYNEQFF. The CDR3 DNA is TGCAGCGCCCGGGGGGGGGCATACAATGAGCAGTTCTTC.

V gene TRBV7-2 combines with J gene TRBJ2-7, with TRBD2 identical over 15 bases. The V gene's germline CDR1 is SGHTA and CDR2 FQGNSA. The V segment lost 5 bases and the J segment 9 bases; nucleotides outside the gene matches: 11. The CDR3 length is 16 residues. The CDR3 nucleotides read TGTGCCAGCAGCACGGGACTAGCGGGAGGATCGGGCCGGCAGTACTTC. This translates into CASSTGLAGGSGRQYF.

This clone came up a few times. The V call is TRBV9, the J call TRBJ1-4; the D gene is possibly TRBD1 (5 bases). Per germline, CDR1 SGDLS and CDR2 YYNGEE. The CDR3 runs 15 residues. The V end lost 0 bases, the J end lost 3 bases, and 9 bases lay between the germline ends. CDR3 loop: CASSVGGYSNEKLFF. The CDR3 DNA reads TGTGCCAGCAGCGTAGGGGGGTACTCTAATGAAAAACTGTTTTTT.

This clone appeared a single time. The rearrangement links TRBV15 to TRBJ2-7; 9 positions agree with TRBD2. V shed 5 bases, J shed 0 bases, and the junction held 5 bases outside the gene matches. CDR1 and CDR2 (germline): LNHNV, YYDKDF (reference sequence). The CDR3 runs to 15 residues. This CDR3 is CATSEPSGDSYEQYF. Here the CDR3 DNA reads TGTGCCACCAGCGAGCCTAGCGGGGACTCCTACGAGCAGTACTTC.

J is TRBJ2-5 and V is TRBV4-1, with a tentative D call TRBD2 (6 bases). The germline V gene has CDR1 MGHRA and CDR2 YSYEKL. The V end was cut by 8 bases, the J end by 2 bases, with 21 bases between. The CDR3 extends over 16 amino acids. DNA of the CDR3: TGCGCCAGCGCCCATGGGCGGGAAGGGATACAAGAGACCCAGTACTTC. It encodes CASAHGREGIQETQYF.

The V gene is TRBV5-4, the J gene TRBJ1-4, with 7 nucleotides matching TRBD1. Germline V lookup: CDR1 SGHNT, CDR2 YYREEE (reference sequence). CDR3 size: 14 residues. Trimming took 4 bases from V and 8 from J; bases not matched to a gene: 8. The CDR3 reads CASSQDRVGEKLFF. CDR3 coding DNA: TGTGCCAGCAGCCAAGACAGGGTGGGAGAAAAACTGTTTTTT. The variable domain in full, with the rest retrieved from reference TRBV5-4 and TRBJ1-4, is ETGVTQSPTHLIKTRGQQVTLRCSSQSGHNTVSWYQQALGQGPQFIFQYYREEENGRGNFPPRFSGLQFPNYSSELNVNALELDDSALYLCASSQDRVGEKLFFGSGTQLSVL.

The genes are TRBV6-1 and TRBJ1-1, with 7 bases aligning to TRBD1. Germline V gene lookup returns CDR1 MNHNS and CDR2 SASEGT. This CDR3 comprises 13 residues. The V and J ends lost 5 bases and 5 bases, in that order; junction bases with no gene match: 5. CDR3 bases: TGTGCCAGCAGTCAACAGGGGCGGACTGAAGCTTTCTTT. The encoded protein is CASSQQGRTEAFF.

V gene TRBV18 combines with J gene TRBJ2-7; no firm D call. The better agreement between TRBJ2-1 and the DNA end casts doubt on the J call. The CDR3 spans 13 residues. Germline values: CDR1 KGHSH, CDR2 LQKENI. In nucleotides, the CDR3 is TGTGCCAGCTCACCCGACGGCTACAATGAGCAGTTCTTC. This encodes CASSPDGYNEQFF.

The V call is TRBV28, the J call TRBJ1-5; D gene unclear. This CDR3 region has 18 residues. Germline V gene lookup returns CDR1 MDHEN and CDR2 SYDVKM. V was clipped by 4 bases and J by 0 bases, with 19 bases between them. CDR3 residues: CASSSPLVTVYSNQPQHF. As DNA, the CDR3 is TGTGCCAGCAGTTCACCTCTAGTTACGGTTTATAGCAATCAGCCCCAGCATTTT.

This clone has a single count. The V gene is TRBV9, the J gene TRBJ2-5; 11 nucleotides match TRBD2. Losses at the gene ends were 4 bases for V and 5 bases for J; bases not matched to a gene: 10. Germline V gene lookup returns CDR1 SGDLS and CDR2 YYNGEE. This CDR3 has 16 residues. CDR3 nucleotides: TGTGCCAGCAGCCCCTCGACTAGCGGGAAGTGGGAGACCCAGTACTTC. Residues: CASSPSTSGKWETQYF.

The CDR3 loop is CASSLAGENEQFF. The DNA for the CDR3 is TGTGCCAGCAGCTTGGCCGGGGAGAATGAGCAGTTCTTC. The J gene is TRBJ2-1, the V gene TRBV5-4; a possible D gene is TRBD2 (5 bases). The length of the CDR3 is 13 residues. Germline V gives CDR1 SGHNT, CDR2 YYREEE (reference sequence). Trimming stripped 0 bases from V and 7 bases from J, with 8 bases between.

The chain's CDR3 is CASSDQHNSPLHF. As DNA, the CDR3 is TGCGCCAGCAGCGATCAGCATAATTCACCCCTCCACTTT. The rearrangement joins TRBV4-1 to TRBJ1-6, with no clear D. Germline values: CDR1 MGHRA, CDR2 YSYEKL. The CDR3 sequence is 13 residues long. Trimming took off 5 bases at V and 5 bases at J, with 7 bases between the two ends.